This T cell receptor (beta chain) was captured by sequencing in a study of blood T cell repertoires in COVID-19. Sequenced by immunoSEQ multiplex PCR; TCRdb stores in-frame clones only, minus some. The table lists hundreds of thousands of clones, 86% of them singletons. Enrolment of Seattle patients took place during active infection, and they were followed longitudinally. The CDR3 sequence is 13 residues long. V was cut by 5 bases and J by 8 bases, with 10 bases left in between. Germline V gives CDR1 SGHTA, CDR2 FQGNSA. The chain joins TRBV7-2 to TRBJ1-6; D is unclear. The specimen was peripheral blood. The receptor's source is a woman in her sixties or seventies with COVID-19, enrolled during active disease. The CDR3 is CASSLRLDSPLHF. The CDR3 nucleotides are TGTGCCAGCAGCCTTCGACTGGATTCACCCCTCCACTTT.